This section outlines one TCR beta chain sequence together with its context. The clone's antigen remains unknown. The record has no base qualities; no much larger clone is one base away. This record belongs to a study of cytomegalovirus exposure and HLA in healthy donors (dated by TCRdb to 2017 to 2019). With respect to the entire study: In an earlier analysis of around 540 of the donors, 250 to 300 Gb of sequence data and approximately 100 million unique TCR beta sequences from roughly 180 million T cells were reported. An early release covering more than 500 HLA-typed donors comprised about 300 gigabases of sequencing data and around 80 million unique TCR sequences. The genetic ancestry cluster associated with self-reported Caucasian donors included over 65% of the approximately 430 genotyped donors. The study was designed to test whether signatures of past pathogen exposure could be identified by cataloging public T cell receptors. The study used immunosequencing to profile the T cell repertoires of several hundred subjects and linked those repertoires to cytomegalovirus serostatus. In addition to the first cohort of approximately 650 subjects, a separate validation cohort of 130 or so different subjects was used. High-throughput TCR immunosequencing, statistical association of individual TCRs with disease status, and machine learning were combined to predict cytomegalovirus infection status. In a later analysis, previously published TCR beta repertoires from about 670 donors were re-analyzed and high-resolution HLA genotyping was added so that TCR occurrence patterns could be studied. In the later analysis, no new phenotypic data were used to find candidate immune exposures; instead, reliance was placed on TCR beta sequences and their occurrence across donors. In an earlier analysis of 500 to 650 of the donors, high-throughput TCR beta sequencing was used to judge whether each TCR beta V gene segment behaved as functional or pseudogenic. Donor age, sex, ethnicity and CMV serostatus were compiled together with the repertoire data. In a later genetic analysis, genome-wide SNP genotypes for about 65% of the roughly 700 donors were used, and that subset was treated as a discovery cohort. Every repertoire in the discovery cohort had been generated on one and the same sequencing platform. Class I and class II HLA loci were covered by the typing at four-digit resolution. Typing coverage differed by locus: A, B, C, DRB1 and DQB1 were typed in about 629-630 donors, DQA1 in 522, DPA1 in around 600, and DPB1 in 450 to 490. Four to six DR-DQ haplotypes were handled as single units for association and clustering, since linkage in the cohort was strong. Across around 400 genotyped donors of the cohort, an average of about 240,000 unique TCR beta nucleotide sequences per donor were sequenced, and roughly 18% of those sequences were non-productive.

On the study overall, not on this receptor specifically: A few of the identified cytomegalovirus-associated TCR beta chains were confirmed in vitro to be specific for cytomegalovirus antigens. A total of roughly 160 TCR beta chains were listed by the study as associated with cytomegalovirus. Because counts were too low, roughly 17 rarely observed V segments, including chromosome 9 orphons, were left out of the earlier analysis of 587 of the donors. Specific HLA alleles were associated with 15,000 to 20,000 TCR beta sequences at a false discovery rate of 0.05 in a later analysis. The classifier was reported to diagnose cytomegalovirus status with high specificity and sensitivity in both the original and validation cohorts. This cohort had only TCR beta chains sequenced, and the lack of alpha or paired-chain data limited which features could be detected. Across donors, most TCR sequences were observed very rarely, whereas some public TCRs were present in many individuals. In a later analysis, most CMV-associated TCR beta chains were found to appear HLA-restricted, with HLA associations seemingly driven largely by CMV exposure. A further reported finding was that TCR beta sequences accurately predicted the HLA-A and HLA-B alleles for most subjects in the first cohort. According to a later genetic analysis, donors in an Asian-associated ancestry cluster had fewer N-insertions in productive TCRs than the approximately 670-donor mean. Broadly in line with IMGT annotations, most TCR beta V segments showed up in productive rearrangements about 87% or about 30% of the time in an earlier analysis of some 590 of the donors. The sequencing pipeline was judged likely to have produced a cluster of highly shared sequence variants as a technical artifact. Strong co-occurrence of HLA alleles, especially DR and DQ, made assigning TCR associations to individual alleles difficult. Because HLA typing was unavailable for some donors at each locus, only the typed subset was used in association tests. It was suggested by the authors that the approach could potentially be generalized to other disease states and immunological phenotypes. Compared with equally common non-associated chains, HLA-associated TCR beta chains in a later analysis were more clonally expanded and had lower generation probabilities. According to a later analysis, parvovirus B19, influenza, CMV and Epstein-Barr virus appeared linked to several top co-occurrence clusters. Correlated functional status among segregating V segments might reflect linkage disequilibrium, but an unknown experimental factor could not be ruled out. Immune exposure information for the cohort was limited to CMV serostatus. In a later analysis, the rate of TCR association differed among HLA loci, with DRB1 alleles having the most associated TCRs and HLA-C alleles having the fewest. V-gene and J-gene trimming of TCR beta chains was associated with a missense DCLRE1C variant in a later genetic analysis, and the association was replicated in an independent cohort. Roughly uniform sequencing depth across donors was assumed in presence/absence analyses, although this assumption may not hold.

Receptors were amplified or captured by the immunoSEQ multiplex PCR assay. For the multiplex PCR, a mixture combining 60 forward primers for TCR Vbeta segments and 13 reverse primers for TCR Jbeta segments was used. The CDR3 region of rearranged TCR beta genes was amplified from genomic DNA with a multiplex PCR assay. On the Illumina HiSeq System, the amplified TCR beta libraries were sequenced as 87-base-pair reads. In the paper's pipeline: In a later analysis, 70 million to 95 million unique TCR beta chains were counted across the approximately 620 repertoires, and roughly 10 million of these chains were shared by at least two donors. Raw reads were error-corrected and collapsed into unique sequences by a nearest-neighbor algorithm in which closely related sequences were merged to remove PCR and sequencing errors. Alignment of CDR3 sequences to IMGT reference sequences was used to assign V, D and J gene segments. For a sequence to be retained, a match of at least six nucleotides to both a V gene segment and a J gene segment was required. Rearrangements were classified as productive when the CDR3 lacked stop codons and remained in frame with V and J, and all other rearrangements were classified as non-productive. CDR3 was defined by IMGT convention, running from the second conserved V-encoded cysteine to the conserved J-encoded phenylalanine. The earlier analysis of about 640 of the donors excluded any sequence lacking an unambiguous match to a single V gene segment. An earlier analysis of 550 to 650 of the donors classified V segments as functional when productive rearrangements were above 56.7% and as segregating when the standard deviation between donors was above 5%. A statistical classification framework was developed to diagnose cytomegalovirus status using the catalog of TCR beta chain sequences. In a later analysis, TCR nucleotide sequences were compared against IMGT/GENE-DB human TR gene sequences so that V and J genes could be assigned. The TCRdist pipeline was used in a later analysis to assign CDR3 sequences and most-parsimonious VDJ recombination scenarios. In a later analysis, every TCR beta chain was defined by the combination of its CDR3 amino acid sequence and its V-gene family, and reads without a unique V-gene family were dropped. A later analysis removed 592 highly shared, low-generation-probability nucleotide sequences to deal with suspected cross-contamination and a sequencing artifact. In a later analysis, a clonal expansion index for each public chain was calculated from normalized within-repertoire ranks of inferred template counts. A later analysis computed generation probabilities with a VDJ recombination model fitted to out-of-frame rearrangements, and checked the results against IGoR. In a later analysis, hypergeometric tests were used to score TCR-TCR, TCR-HLA and TCR-CMV co-occurrence, with a repertoire-size bias correction applied to TCR pairs. To estimate false discovery rates, a later analysis permuted the HLA or CMV assignments 20 times. In a later analysis, co-occurring TCRs were grouped using DBSCAN, and TCRdist sequence similarity was added for clustering within HLA-allele-positive subsets. Co-occurrence clustering excluded repertoires with fewer than 30,000 or more than 120,000 public chains, plus five with anomalous nucleotide sharing. Drawn from immuneACCESS, this table holds only the in-frame rearrangements with V and J called that TCRdb kept. Clones are partly lost; checked studies trace under half to an unresolved V gene and leave the rest unexplained. The DNA gave D and trimming, while V, J and clone size come from that table. For this sample there are a few hundred thousand clones; around 79% appear just once. The ten largest clones capture 0.22% of the sample.

The cohort consisted of hundreds of healthy bone marrow donors. At the time of sampling, every cohort member was nominally healthy, though immune exposures that went unrecorded were likely present. The donor tested CMV seronegative, placing the donor among the roughly 340 seronegative members of the cohort. A peripheral blood sample was collected from each donor, and TCR beta sequencing was performed on peripheral blood mononuclear cells. Genomic DNA was extracted from the blood cell samples with the Qiagen DNeasy Blood Extraction Kit. Material: PBMCs. The TCR sequence derives from a girl aged 2 to 10 in good health and CMV-seronegative.

The CDR3 is CASSQRGRSGANVLTF. The DNA sequence is given as TGCGCCAGCAGTCAACGTGGCCGCTCTGGGGCCAACGTCCTGACTTTC. In this chain, TRBV4-1 is recombined with TRBJ2-6; the D gene assignment is ambiguous. Reading the germline V gene gives CDR1 MGHRA and CDR2 YSYEKL. The CDR3 runs 16 residues from the cysteine to the phenylalanine. The retained sequence is limited to the CDR3, 48 bases, with the frame set at the first base. Trimming at the junction amounts to 6 bases on V and 0 bases on J, and the germline ends lie 12 bases apart.